This T cell receptor (beta chain) was identified during a study of Graves' ophthalmopathy and Graves' hyperthyroidism. Germline V gene lookup returns CDR1 GTSNPN and CDR2 SVGIG (reference sequence). The CDR3 is 14 amino acids. Trimming cost V 0 bases and J 0 bases, with 9 bases left between them. Study results and caveats: Blood samples also showed most expanded thyroid clonotypes exceeding 0.001 frequency.

In this sample, this clonotype turned up many times. As yet, its antigen is unknown. RNA transcripts served as template for amplifying TCR beta CDR3 sequences. First-round RT-PCR employed HTBI primers, with a second-round multiplex PCR after it. MiXCR, run by TCRdb on the multiplex PCR reads, gives a single entry per CDR3 protein. The sample shows roughly 400,000 distinct CDR3 sequences, approximately 20% of them seen only once. The chain joins TRBV30 to TRBJ2-7; weak D call: TRBD1 (6 bases). Sequenced sample: peripheral blood. The clonotype comes from a woman aged 18 to 35 with Graves' ophthalmopathy. The CDR3 region is CAWSVGQPSYEQYF. DNA of the CDR3: TGTGCCTGGAGTGTCGGACAGCCCTCCTACGAGCAGTACTTC.